This T cell receptor (beta chain) is drawn from a study of blood T cell repertoires in COVID-19. Study summary: COVID-19 samples from acute and convalescent phases originated in the United States, Italy and Spain. Sample material is recorded as cDNA or gDNA derived from T cells, B-cell-depleted T cells, or PBMCs.

Original analysis: Researchers report that nucleated cell counts were estimated from reference gene primer amplification. Profiling relied on immunoSEQ multiplex PCR, and the TCRdb table lists in-frame clones only, not all of them. From that table come the V and J calls and clone size; the DNA was used to work out D and trimming. The sample consists of a few hundred thousand clones, around three quarters of them appearing once. Germline V CDR1 and CDR2: SGDLS, YYNGEE. V was clipped by 0 bases and J by 8 bases, with 12 bases between them. The CDR3 contains 14 residues. The rearrangement joins TRBV9 to TRBJ2-1; weak D call: TRBD1 (6 bases). The clonotype originates from a woman aged 70-85 years with acute or convalescent COVID-19. The source material was peripheral blood. CDR3 coding DNA: TGTGCCAGCAGCGTAGTTCAGGGGAAGGATGAGCAGTTCTTC. Protein product: CASSVVQGKDEQFF.